The source of this TCR beta chain is a study of T cells after yellow fever vaccination. Many counts were recorded for this clonotype. Antigen unknown. The authors made TCR cDNA by 5'RACE template switching, adding a universal primer site and UMIs. TCRdb passed the 5' RACE reads through MiXCR, listing each CDR3 protein once. The data hold under 250,000 distinct CDR3 sequences, with roughly 7.2% observed a single time. Study-wide findings and caveats: Among primary-vaccination clones, most reappeared after the booster, at 95% to 96% for CD4 and 85% to 90% for CD8. Some clonotypes, a small share, were shared between CD4 and CD8 compartments.

The specimen was CD4+ T cells sorted from PBMCs, collected 15 days after the yellow fever booster vaccination. This clonotype was obtained from a young man who received the YFV17D yellow fever vaccine.

The chain's CDR3 is CASSPGVGGYTF. The CDR3 DNA reads TGCGCCAGCAGCCCAGGGGTCGGTGGCTACACCTTC. This rearrangement joins TRBV4-3 to TRBJ1-2, with D perhaps matching TRBD1 (6 bases). The CDR3 loop spans 12 amino acids. Germline V gene data show CDR1 as LGHNA and CDR2 as YSLEER. The germline V and J ends were trimmed by 4 bases and 7 bases, with 10 bases remaining between them.